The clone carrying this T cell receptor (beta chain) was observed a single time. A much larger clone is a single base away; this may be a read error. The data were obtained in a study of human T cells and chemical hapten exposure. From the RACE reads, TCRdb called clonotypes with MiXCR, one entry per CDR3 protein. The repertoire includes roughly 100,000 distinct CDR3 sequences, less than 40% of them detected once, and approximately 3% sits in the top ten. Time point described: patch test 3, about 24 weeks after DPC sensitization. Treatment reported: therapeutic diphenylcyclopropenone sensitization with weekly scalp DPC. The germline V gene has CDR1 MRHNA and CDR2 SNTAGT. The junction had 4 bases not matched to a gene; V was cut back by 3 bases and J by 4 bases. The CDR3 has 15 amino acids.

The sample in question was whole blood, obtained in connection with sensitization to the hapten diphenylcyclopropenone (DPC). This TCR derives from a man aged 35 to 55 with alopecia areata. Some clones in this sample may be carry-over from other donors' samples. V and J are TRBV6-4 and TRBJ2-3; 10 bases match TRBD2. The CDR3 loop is CASSELAGAADTQYF. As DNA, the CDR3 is TGTGCCAGCAGTGAGCTAGCGGGAGCGGCAGATACGCAGTATTTT.